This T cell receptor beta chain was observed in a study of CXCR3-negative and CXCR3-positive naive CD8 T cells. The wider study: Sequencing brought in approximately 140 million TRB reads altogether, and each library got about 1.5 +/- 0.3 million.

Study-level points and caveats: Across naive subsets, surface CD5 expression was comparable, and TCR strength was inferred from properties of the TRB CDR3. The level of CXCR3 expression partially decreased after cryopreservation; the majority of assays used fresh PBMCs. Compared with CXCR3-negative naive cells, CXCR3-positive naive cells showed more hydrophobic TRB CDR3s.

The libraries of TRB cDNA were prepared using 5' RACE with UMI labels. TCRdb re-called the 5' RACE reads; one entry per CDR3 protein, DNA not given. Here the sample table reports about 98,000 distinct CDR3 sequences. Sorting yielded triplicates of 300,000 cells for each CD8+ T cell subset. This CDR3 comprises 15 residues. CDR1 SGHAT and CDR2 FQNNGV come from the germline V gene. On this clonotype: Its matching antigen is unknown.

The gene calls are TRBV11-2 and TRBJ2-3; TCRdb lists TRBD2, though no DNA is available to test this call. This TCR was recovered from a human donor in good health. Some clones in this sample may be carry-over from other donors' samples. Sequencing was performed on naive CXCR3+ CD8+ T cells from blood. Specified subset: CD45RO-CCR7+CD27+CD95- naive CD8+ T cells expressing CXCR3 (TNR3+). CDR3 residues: CASSYTSGYADTQYF.